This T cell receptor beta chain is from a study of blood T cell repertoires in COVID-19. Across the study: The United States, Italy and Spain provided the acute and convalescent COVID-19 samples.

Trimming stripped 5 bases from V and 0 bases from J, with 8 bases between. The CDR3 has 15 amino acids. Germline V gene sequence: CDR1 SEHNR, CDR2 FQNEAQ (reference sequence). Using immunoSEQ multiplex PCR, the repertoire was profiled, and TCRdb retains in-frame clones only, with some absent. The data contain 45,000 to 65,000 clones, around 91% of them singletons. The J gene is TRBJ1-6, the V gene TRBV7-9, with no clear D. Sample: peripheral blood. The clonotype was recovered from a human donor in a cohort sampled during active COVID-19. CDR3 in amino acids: CASSPTGSYNSPLHF. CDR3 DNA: TGTGCCAGCAGCCCCACCGGCTCCTATAATTCACCCCTCCACTTT.